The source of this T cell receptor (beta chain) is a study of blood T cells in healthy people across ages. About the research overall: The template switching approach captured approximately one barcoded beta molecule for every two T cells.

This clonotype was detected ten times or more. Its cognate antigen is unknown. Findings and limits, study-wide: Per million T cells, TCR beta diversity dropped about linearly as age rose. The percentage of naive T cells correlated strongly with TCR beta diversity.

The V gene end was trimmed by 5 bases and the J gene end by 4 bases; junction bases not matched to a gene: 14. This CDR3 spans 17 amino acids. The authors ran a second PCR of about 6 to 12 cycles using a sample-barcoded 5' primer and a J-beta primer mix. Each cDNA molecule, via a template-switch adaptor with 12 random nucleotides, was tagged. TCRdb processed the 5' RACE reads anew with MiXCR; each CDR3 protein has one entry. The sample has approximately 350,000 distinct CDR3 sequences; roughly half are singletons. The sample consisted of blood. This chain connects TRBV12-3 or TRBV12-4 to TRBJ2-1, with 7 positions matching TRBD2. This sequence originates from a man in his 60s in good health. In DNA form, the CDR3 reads TGTGCCAGCAGTCCACCTCCCTCGAGCGGGATGTACAATGAGCAGTTCTTC. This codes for CASSPPPSSGMYNEQFF.